This T cell receptor (beta chain) was retrieved from a study of type 1 regulatory T cells. Background on the study: T-allo10 is an in vitro-generated, Tr1-enriched CD4 T cell product specific for alloantigen.

TCRdb re-called the reads through MiXCR, storing one row per CDR3 protein. The sample shows 20,000 to 30,000 distinct CDR3 sequences, 72% of them seen only once. V dropped 4 bases and J dropped 1 base, with 6 bases sitting between them. Germline V lookup: CDR1 SGHRS, CDR2 YFSETQ. The CDR3 sequence is 12 residues long. On this clonotype itself: Its cognate antigen is unknown.

The graft donor-derived T-allo10 cells reportedly recognize host alloantigens, are anergic, and suppress alloantigen-specifically. The chain carries TRBV5-1 and TRBJ2-7; no clear D. The TCR comes from a human donor in good health. Input material: cultured T cells, either the whole culture or a sorted T cell fraction (not recorded which). Subset reported: Tr1-enriched cell product generated in vitro against host alloantigens. Here the CDR3 reads CASSPDSYEQYF. CDR3 coding DNA: TGCGCCAGCAGCCCCGATTCCTACGAGCAGTACTTC.